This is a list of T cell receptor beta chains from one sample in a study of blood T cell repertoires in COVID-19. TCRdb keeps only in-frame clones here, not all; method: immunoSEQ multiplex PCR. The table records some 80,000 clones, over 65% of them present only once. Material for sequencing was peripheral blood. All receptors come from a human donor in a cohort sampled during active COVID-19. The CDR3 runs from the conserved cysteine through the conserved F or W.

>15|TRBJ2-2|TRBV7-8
CASSFSGVFTGELFF
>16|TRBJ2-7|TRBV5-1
CASSPGGTSGIYEQYF
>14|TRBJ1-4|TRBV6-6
CASSLDRVNEKLFF
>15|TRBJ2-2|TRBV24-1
CATSLAGPNTGELFF
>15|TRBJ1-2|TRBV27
CASSVRASGNYGYTF
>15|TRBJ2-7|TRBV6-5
CASKGSLGATYEQYF
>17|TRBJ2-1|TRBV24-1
CATSAPRVAGGRDEQFF
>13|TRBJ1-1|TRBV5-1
CASSLVGVTEAFF
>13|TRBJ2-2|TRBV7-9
CASGQAITGELFF
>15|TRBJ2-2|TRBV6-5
CASSQGLAGVGELFF
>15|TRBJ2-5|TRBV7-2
CASSLEGTRSGTQYF
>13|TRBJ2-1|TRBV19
CASSITQGTEQFF
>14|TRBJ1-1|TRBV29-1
CSVLKTGWGTEAFF
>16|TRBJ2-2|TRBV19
CASSIPSGRGTGELFF
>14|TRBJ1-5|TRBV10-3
CAISSGYSNQPQHF
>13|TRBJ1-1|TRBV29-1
CSVAGQMNTEAFF
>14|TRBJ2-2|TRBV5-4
CASSLGWRTGELFF
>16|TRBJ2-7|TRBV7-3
CASSLMRTSGAYEQYF
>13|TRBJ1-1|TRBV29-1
CSVWALEGTEAFF
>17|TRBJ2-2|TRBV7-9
CASSPLGTGDGSGELFF
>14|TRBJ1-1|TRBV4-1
CASSQYDMNTEAFF
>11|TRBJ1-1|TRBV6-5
CASSYSYGTFF